A selection of T cell receptor beta chains follows, all from one sample in a study of PD-L1 blockade in urothelial cancer. Sequencing used immunoSEQ multiplex PCR; TCRdb keeps in-frame clones, though not all of them. The data hold around 110,000 clones, with about 89% observed a single time. Sequencing was performed on PBMCs, taken around atezolizumab (anti-PD-L1) treatment. These receptors were taken from a man between 60 and 75 years old with urothelial cancer. CDR3s include the opening cysteine and the closing phenylalanine or tryptophan. A D gene is named only where the DNA matches it firmly.

j_gene,d_gene,v_gene,CDR3nt,CDR3aa
TRBJ2-5,.,TRBV5-1,TGCGCCAGCAGCTTGTCAGGGGACTATCAAGAGACCCAGTACTTC,CASSLSGDYQETQYF
TRBJ1-1,.,TRBV6-1,TGTGCCAGCAGGGAGGACACTGAAGCTTTCTTT,CASREDTEAFF
TRBJ2-1,TRBD2,TRBV9,TGTGCCAGCAGCCAGGAACTAGCGGGGGGGACGGATGAGCAGTTCTTC,CASSQELAGGTDEQFF
TRBJ2-3,TRBD2,TRBV27,TGTGCCAGCAGTTTCGGGGGGGCCTCTTTGGATACGCAGTATTTT,CASSFGGASLDTQYF
TRBJ1-3,.,TRBV11-1,TGTGCCAGTTCACATTACGGAAACACCATATATTTT,CASSHYGNTIYF
TRBJ2-1,TRBD2,TRBV27,TGTGCCAGCAGTTTATTCGTGCTAGCGGGAACCCAAAGCTCCTACAATGAGCAGTTCTTC,CASSLFVLAGTQSSYNEQFF
TRBJ2-3,.,TRBV12-2,TGTGCAAGTCGCTCGACGGACAGGCCTGGCACAGATACGCAGTATTTT,CASRSTDRPGTDTQYF
TRBJ2-7,TRBD1,TRBV4-2,TGTGCCAGCAGCCAGGACAGGGCGGCCTACGAGCAGTACTTC,CASSQDRAAYEQYF
TRBJ1-5,TRBD1,TRBV28,TGTGCCAGCAGTTTATTTTCCACCCCCGTGGCAGGGGGCGGTCAGCCCCAGCATTTT,CASSLFSTPVAGGGQPQHF
TRBJ1-3,.,TRBV30,TGTGCCTGGAGTGTACTTCCCAGGGGAAACACCATATATTTT,CAWSVLPRGNTIYF
TRBJ1-2,.,TRBV4-3,TGCGCCAGCAGCCAAGAAGAGGCGGTGCGTCGAGATGGCTACACCTTC,CASSQEEAVRRDGYTF
TRBJ2-3,.,TRBV29-1,TGCAGCGGGGAGCTAGTCAACACAGATACGCAGTATTTT,CSGELVNTDTQYF
TRBJ2-6,.,TRBV11-1,TGTGCCAGCAGCACAGGTTGGGAATTCTCTGGGGCCAACGTCCTGACTTTC,CASSTGWEFSGANVLTF
TRBJ1-1,TRBD1,TRBV7-9,TGTGCCAGCAGCCTCACCGGGACAGGGAACACTGAAGCTTTCTTT,CASSLTGTGNTEAFF
TRBJ1-1,.,TRBV7-9,TGTGCCAGCAGCCCCACAGGTAACACTGAAGCTTTCTTT,CASSPTGNTEAFF
TRBJ1-2,.,TRBV28,TGTGCCAGCAGTTTGGAGGTCGTTCAAAGCTATGGCTACACCTTC,CASSLEVVQSYGYTF